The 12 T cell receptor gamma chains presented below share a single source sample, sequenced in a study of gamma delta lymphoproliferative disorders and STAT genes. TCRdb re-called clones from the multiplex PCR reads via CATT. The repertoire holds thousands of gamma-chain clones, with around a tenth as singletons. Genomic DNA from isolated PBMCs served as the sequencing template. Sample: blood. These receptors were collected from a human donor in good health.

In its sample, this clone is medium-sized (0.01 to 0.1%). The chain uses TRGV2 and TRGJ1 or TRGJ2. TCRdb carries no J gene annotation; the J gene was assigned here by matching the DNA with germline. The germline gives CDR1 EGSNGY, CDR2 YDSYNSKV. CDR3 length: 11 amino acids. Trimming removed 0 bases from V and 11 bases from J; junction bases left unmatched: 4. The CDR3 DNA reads TGTGCCACCTGGGACGGGCGGGAGAAACTCTTT. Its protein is CATWDGREKLF.

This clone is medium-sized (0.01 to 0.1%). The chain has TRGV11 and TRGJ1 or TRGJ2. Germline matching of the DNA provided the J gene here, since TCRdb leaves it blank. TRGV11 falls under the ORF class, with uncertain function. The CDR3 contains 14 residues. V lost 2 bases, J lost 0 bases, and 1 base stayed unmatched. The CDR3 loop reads CACWIRLNYYKKLF. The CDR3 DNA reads TGTGCCTGCTGGATTAGGCTGAATTATTATAAGAAACTCTTT.

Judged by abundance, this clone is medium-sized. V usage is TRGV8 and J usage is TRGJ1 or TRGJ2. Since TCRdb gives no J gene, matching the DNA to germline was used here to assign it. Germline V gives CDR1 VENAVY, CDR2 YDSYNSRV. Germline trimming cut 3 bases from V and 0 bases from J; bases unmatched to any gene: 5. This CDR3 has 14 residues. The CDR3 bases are TGTGCCACCTGGGATGGATCGAATTATTATAAGAAACTCTTT. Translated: CATWDGSNYYKKLF.

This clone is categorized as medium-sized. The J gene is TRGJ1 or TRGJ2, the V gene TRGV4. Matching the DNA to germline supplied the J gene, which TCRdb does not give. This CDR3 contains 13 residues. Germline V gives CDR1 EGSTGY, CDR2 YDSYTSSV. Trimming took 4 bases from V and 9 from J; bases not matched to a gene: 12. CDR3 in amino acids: CATWDGTPIKKLF. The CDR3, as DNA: TGTGCCACCTGGGACGGAACCCCCATTAAGAAACTCTTT.

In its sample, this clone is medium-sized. CDR3: CALWEVREELGKKIKVF. CDR3 DNA sequence: TGTGCCTTGTGGGAGGTAAGGGAAGAGTTGGGCAAAAAAATCAAGGTATTT. The chain links TRGV9 to TRGJP. Because TCRdb records no J gene, it was assigned here through a match of the DNA to germline. This CDR3 is 17 amino acids long. The germline gives CDR1 GITISATS, CDR2 ISYDGTV (reference sequence). Unmatched junction bases numbered 5, after V lost 1 base and J lost 5 bases.

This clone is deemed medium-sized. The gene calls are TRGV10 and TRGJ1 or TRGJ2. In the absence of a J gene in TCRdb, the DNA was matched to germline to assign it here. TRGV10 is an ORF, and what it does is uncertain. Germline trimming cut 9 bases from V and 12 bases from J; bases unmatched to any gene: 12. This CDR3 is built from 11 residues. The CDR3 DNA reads TGTGCTGCGTGCGTTTTGAGTGTGAAACTCTTT. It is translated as CAACVLSVKLF.

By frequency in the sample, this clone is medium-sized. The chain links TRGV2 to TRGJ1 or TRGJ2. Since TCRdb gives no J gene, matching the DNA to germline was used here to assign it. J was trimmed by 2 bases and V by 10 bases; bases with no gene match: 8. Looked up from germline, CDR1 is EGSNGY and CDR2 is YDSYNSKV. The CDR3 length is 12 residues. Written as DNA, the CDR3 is TGTGCCACGTCGCGGCATTATTATAAGAAACTCTTT. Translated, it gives CATSRHYYKKLF.

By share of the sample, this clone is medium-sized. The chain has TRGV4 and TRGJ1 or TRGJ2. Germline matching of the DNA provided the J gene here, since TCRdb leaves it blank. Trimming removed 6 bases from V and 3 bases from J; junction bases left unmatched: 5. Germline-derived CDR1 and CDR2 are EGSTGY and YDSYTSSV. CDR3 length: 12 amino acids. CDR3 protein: CATWPIYYKKLF. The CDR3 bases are TGTGCCACCTGGCCTATTTATTATAAGAAACTCTTT.

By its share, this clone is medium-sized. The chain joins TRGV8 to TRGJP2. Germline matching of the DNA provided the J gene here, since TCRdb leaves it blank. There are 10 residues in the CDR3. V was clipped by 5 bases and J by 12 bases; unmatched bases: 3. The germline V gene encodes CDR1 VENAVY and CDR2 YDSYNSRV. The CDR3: CATWGGIKTF. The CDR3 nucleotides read TGTGCCACCTGGGGGGGGATCAAGACGTTT.

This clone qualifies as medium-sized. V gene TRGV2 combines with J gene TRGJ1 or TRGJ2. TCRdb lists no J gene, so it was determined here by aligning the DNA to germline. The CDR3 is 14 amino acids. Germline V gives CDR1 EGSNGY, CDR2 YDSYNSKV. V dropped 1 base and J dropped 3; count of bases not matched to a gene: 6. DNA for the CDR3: TGTGCCACCTGGGACGGCCTTGTTTATTATAAGAAACTCTTT. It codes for CATWDGLVYYKKLF.

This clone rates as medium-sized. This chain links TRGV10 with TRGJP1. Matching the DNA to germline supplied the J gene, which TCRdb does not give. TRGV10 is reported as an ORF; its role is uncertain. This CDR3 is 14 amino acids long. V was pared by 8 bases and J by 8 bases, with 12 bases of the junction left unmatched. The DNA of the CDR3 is TGTGCTGCGTGGGCCAAGGACCAGGGTTGGTTCAAGATATTT. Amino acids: CAAWAKDQGWFKIF.

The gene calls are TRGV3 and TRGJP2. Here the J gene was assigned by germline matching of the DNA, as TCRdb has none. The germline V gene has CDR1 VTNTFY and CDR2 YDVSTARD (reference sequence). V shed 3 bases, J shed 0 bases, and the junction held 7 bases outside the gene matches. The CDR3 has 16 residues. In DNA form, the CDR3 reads TGTGCCACCTGGGACTCTCAATATAGTAGTGATTGGATCAAGACGTTT. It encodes CATWDSQYSSDWIKTF.